Below are 29 T cell receptor beta chains sequenced from a single sample in a study of cytomegalovirus exposure and HLA in healthy donors. Researchers ran the PCR with 60 Vbeta and 13 Jbeta primers. This table comes from immunoSEQ multiplex PCR, and its TCRdb copy is limited to in-frame clones, with some not included. The sample has some 130,000 clones; over 70% are singletons. The sample comprised PBMCs. The receptors here all came from a woman between 18 and 29 years old in good health and CMV-seronegative.

CDR3 sequence reads: CASSSSNSYEQYF. The CDR3 DNA reads TGTGCCAGCAGTTCCTCCAACTCCTACGAGCAGTACTTC. The V and J genes are TRBV6-5 and TRBJ2-7; D is uncertain. Per germline, CDR1 MNHEY and CDR2 SVGAGI. The CDR3 spans 13 residues. Trimming stripped 4 bases from V and 0 bases from J, with 7 bases between.

The V call is TRBV6-6, the J call TRBJ2-1; TRBD1 is a possible D gene (5 bases). The CDR3 has 13 amino acids. Trimming removed 8 bases at V and 0 bases at J, with 8 bases between. Germline-derived CDR1 and CDR2 are MNHNY and SVGAGI (reference sequence). CDR3 in amino acids: CASQGSSYNEQFF. In DNA form, the CDR3 reads TGTGCCAGCCAGGGTTCCTCCTACAATGAGCAGTTCTTC.

This clone was seen a handful of times. The J gene is TRBJ2-6, the V gene TRBV5-1; possibly TRBD2 for D (5 bases). The CDR3 extends over 17 amino acids. Germline V gives CDR1 SGHRS, CDR2 YFSETQ. Trimming removed 1 base at V and 2 bases at J, with 13 bases between. CDR3 amino acids: CASSLSSWGAGANVLTF. The DNA for the CDR3 is TGCGCCAGCAGCTTGAGTTCCTGGGGAGCTGGGGCCAACGTCCTGACTTTC. The full variable domain, rest sourced from reference TRBV5-1 and TRBJ2-6, is KAGVTQTPRYLIKTRGQQVTLSCSPISGHRSVSWYQQTPGQGLQFLFEYFSETQRNKGNFPGRFSGRQFSNSRSEMNVSTLELGDSALYLCASSLSSWGAGANVLTFGAGSRLTVL.

The chain combines TRBV9 with TRBJ2-1; D possibly corresponds to TRBD2 (6 bases). The CDR3 has 15 amino acids. Germline values: CDR1 SGDLS, CDR2 YYNGEE. V lost 4 bases to trimming and J lost 6 bases, with 17 bases between them. This CDR3 is CASSPRGLGGNEQFF. As DNA, the CDR3 is TGTGCCAGCAGCCCGAGAGGGTTGGGGGGCAATGAGCAGTTCTTC.

This clone has more than one count but fewer than ten. The chain links TRBV27 to TRBJ1-1; no reliable D call. V gave up 6 bases and J gave up 7 bases, with 9 bases separating them. The germline gives CDR1 MNHEY, CDR2 SMNVEV (reference sequence). There are 11 residues in the CDR3. CDR3 amino acids: CASRRGREAFF. CDR3 DNA sequence: TGTGCCAGCAGGCGCGGCCGTGAAGCTTTCTTT.

This chain uses TRBV7-9 with TRBJ2-7; D uncertain. CDR1 is SEHNR, CDR2 FQNEAQ, per germline (reference sequence). The V end was cut by 3 bases, the J end by 5 bases, with 11 bases between. The CDR3 covers 13 residues. The DNA for the CDR3 is TGTGCCAGCAGCTTCCGGGTATACCACGAGCAGTACTTC. Translation gives CASSFRVYHEQYF.

The DNA of the CDR3 is TGTGCCAGCAGTCAGCCGTACAGGGCGCATCAGCCCCAGCATTTT. Translated: CASSQPYRAHQPQHF. The chain is built from TRBV6-7 and TRBJ1-5, with D possibly matching TRBD1 (6 bases). TRBV6-7 is an ORF; its function is uncertain. The V end was cut by 5 bases, the J end by 5 bases, with 16 bases between. The CDR3 has 15 amino acids.

This clone has only a few counts. The chain employs TRBV28 and TRBJ1-1; 7 nucleotides align to TRBD1. The germline CDR1 and CDR2 sequences are MDHEN and SYDVKM. V was clipped by 6 bases and J by 3 bases; unmatched bases: 10. The CDR3 loop spans 15 amino acids. In DNA, the CDR3 is TGTGCCAGCAGAGCCCAGGGGGTCGTCGACACTGAAGCTTTCTTT. This encodes CASRAQGVVDTEAFF.

In its sample, this clone was seen a few times. Other DNA sequences within the sample encode an identical CDR3. This rearrangement joins TRBV11-2 to TRBJ2-1; 9 positions match TRBD2. Germline V CDR1 and CDR2: SGHAT, FQNNGV. V shed 3 bases, J shed 3 bases, and the junction held 3 bases outside the gene matches. This CDR3 contains 15 residues. DNA of the CDR3: TGTGCCAGCAGCTTTAGCGGGAGTGGCTACAATGAGCAGTTCTTC. Encoded protein: CASSFSGSGYNEQFF.

The V call is TRBV6-1, the J call TRBJ2-5, with 10 bases that match TRBD2. Germline V lookup: CDR1 MNHNS, CDR2 SASEGT. Losses at the gene ends were 5 bases for V and 1 base for J; bases not matched to a gene: 4. The CDR3 is 15 amino acids. CDR3 loop: CASSFGLAVQETQYF. In nucleotides, the CDR3 is TGTGCCAGCAGTTTCGGACTAGCGGTCCAAGAGACCCAGTACTTC.

V usage is TRBV6-1 and J usage is TRBJ1-2, with TRBD1 matching over 8 bases. In germline, CDR1 is MNHNS, CDR2 SASEGT. V dropped 3 bases and J dropped 5; count of bases not matched to a gene: 11. The CDR3 is 16 residues long. CDR3 in DNA: TGTGCCAGCAGTGACCTGACAGGGGAAGGACATTATGGCTACACCTTC. The encoded protein is CASSDLTGEGHYGYTF.

J is TRBJ1-5 and V is TRBV6-5; 8 nucleotides line up with TRBD1. From germline, CDR1 is MNHEY and CDR2 SVGAGI. The CDR3 sequence is 15 residues long. J was trimmed by 5 bases and V by 6 bases; bases with no gene match: 9. The CDR3 DNA is TGTGCCAGCAGCTTACAGGGGGATGTTTATCAGCCCCAGCATTTT. It encodes CASSLQGDVYQPQHF.

In its sample, this clone was seen a few times. The V call is TRBV5-4, the J call TRBJ1-1, with D unresolved. The V and J ends lost 0 bases and 8 bases respectively, with 8 bases between them. Germline V gene data show CDR1 as SGHNT and CDR2 as YYREEE (reference sequence). This CDR3 has 12 residues. CDR3 loop: CASSLASHEAFF. DNA for the CDR3: TGTGCCAGCAGCTTGGCAAGCCACGAAGCTTTCTTT.

The chain couples TRBV30 to TRBJ1-2, with D possibly TRBD1 on 5 matching bases. V lost 2 bases and J 8 bases, leaving 15 bases between the germline ends. This CDR3 contains 13 residues. Germline V CDR1 and CDR2: GTSNPN, SVGIG (reference sequence). The CDR3 DNA is TGTGCCTGGAGTATAGGAGGGGCGGGCGGCTACACCTTC. Protein sequence: CAWSIGGAGGYTF.

The J gene is TRBJ2-3, the V gene TRBV19, with TRBD1 identical over 9 bases. Germline V CDR1 and CDR2: LNHDA, SQIVND (reference sequence). V lost 3 bases to trimming and J lost 0 bases; unmatched junction nucleotides: 1. The CDR3 sequence is 15 residues long. CDR3 DNA: TGTGCCAGTAGTATTGGGACAGGGAGCACAGATACGCAGTATTTT. Amino acids: CASSIGTGSTDTQYF.

The genes are TRBV5-6 and TRBJ2-7; weak D call: TRBD2 (7 bases). The V end lost 3 bases, the J end lost 5 bases, and 18 bases lay between the germline ends. Per germline, CDR1 SGHDT and CDR2 YYEEEE. The CDR3 consists of 15 residues. The CDR3 loop reads CASSSLRGGWNEQYF. DNA of the CDR3: TGTGCCAGCAGCTCCCTTAGGGGGGGGTGGAACGAGCAGTACTTC.

The rearrangement joins TRBV30 to TRBJ2-7; 12 bases align to TRBD2. Germline V CDR1 and CDR2: GTSNPN, SVGIG (reference sequence). Trimming cost V 2 bases and J 4 bases; bases outside gene matches: 3. The CDR3 runs 14 residues. The CDR3 reads CAWSKLAGGYEQYF. The CDR3 coding sequence is TGTGCCTGGAGTAAACTAGCGGGAGGATACGAGCAGTACTTC.

The genes are TRBV20-1 and TRBJ2-1; D perhaps matches TRBD2 (5 bases). The CDR3 has 11 residues. The germline V gene has CDR1 DFQATT and CDR2 SNEGSKA (reference sequence). DNA of the CDR3: TGCAGAAGCGGATCGAGCGATGAGCAGTTCTTC. It specifies CRSGSSDEQFF.

V gene TRBV29-1 combines with J gene TRBJ1-2, with 7 bases aligning to TRBD1. CDR1 is SQVTM, CDR2 ANQGSEA, per germline. The CDR3 has 14 residues. V shed 6 bases, J shed 3 bases, and the junction held 10 bases outside the gene matches. The CDR3 spells CSVRDSSYDYGYTF. The DNA of the CDR3 is TGCAGCGTGAGGGACAGTAGTTACGACTATGGCTACACCTTC.

This clone was seen only a few times. The chain links TRBV6-5 to TRBJ1-1; 8 bases are shared with TRBD1. This CDR3 spans 14 amino acids. Germline CDR1 reads MNHEY; CDR2 reads SVGAGI. The V and J ends lost 7 bases and 4 bases, in that order; junction bases with no gene match: 8. The CDR3, as DNA: TGTGCCAGCACCCCACAGGGGGAGAGCACTGAAGCTTTCTTT. Translation: CASTPQGESTEAFF.

This chain connects TRBV11-3 to TRBJ2-5; TRBD1 matches 7 bases. The CDR3 is 13 amino acids. From germline, CDR1 is SGHNT and CDR2 YENEEA. The junction had 5 bases not matched to a gene; V was cut back by 6 bases and J by 4 bases. CDR3 sequence: CASSPNRGETQYF. The CDR3 coding sequence is TGTGCCAGCAGTCCGAACAGGGGAGAGACCCAGTACTTC.

This clone was seen a few times. The V and J genes are TRBV19 and TRBJ1-2; TRBD1 agrees at 8 bases. V lost 4 bases, J lost 3 bases, and 4 bases stayed unmatched. CDR1 LNHDA and CDR2 SQIVND come from the germline V gene (reference sequence). The CDR3 sequence is 14 residues long. CDR3 residues: CASSSRGQDYGYTF. The CDR3 DNA reads TGTGCCAGTAGTAGCAGGGGGCAGGACTATGGCTACACCTTC.

V gene TRBV2 combines with J gene TRBJ2-1, with 7 bases matching TRBD2. The germline gives CDR1 SNHLY, CDR2 FYNNEI. This CDR3 comprises 14 residues. V dropped 7 bases and J dropped 4; count of bases not matched to a gene: 7. The CDR3 region is CASKLGRAYNEQFF. CDR3 nucleotides: TGTGCCAGCAAGCTAGGGAGGGCATACAATGAGCAGTTCTTC.

This chain uses TRBV4-1 with TRBJ2-1; the D gene is possibly TRBD2 (6 bases). Trimming took 1 base from V and 4 from J, leaving 14 bases between them. The CDR3 totals 16 residues. From germline, CDR1 is MGHRA and CDR2 YSYEKL. CDR3: CASSQVRLVRYNEQFF. In DNA, the CDR3 is TGCGCCAGCAGCCAAGTAAGACTAGTCAGGTACAATGAGCAGTTCTTC.

This chain connects TRBV5-1 to TRBJ1-1; TRBD1 matches at 10 bases. CDR3 length: 16 amino acids. The germline V gene has CDR1 SGHRS and CDR2 YFSETQ. Trimming at V came to 4 bases and at J to 0 bases, leaving 6 bases not matched to a gene. CDR3 protein: CASSVGTGVLNTEAFF. The CDR3 DNA sequence: TGCGCCAGCAGCGTCGGGACAGGGGTCCTGAACACTGAAGCTTTCTTT.

The genes are TRBV13 and TRBJ2-3; 10 bases are shared with TRBD2. This CDR3 contains 14 residues. With V trimmed by 5 bases and J by 6 bases, 5 bases remained unmatched. Germline V gene lookup returns CDR1 PRHDT and CDR2 FYEKMQ (reference sequence). The DNA of the CDR3 is TGTGCCAGCAGCCGTCTAGCGGGAGTGGATACGCAGTATTTT. It translates to CASSRLAGVDTQYF.

This clone was seen a handful of times. V and J are TRBV4-1 and TRBJ1-1; D ambiguous. CDR1 is MGHRA, CDR2 YSYEKL, per germline. The CDR3 consists of 16 residues. Trimming took off 0 bases at V and 4 bases at J, with 15 bases between the two ends. In DNA form, the CDR3 reads TGCGCCAGCAGCCAAGAAGGGAGAGGGCAAAGCACTGAAGCTTTCTTT. Translation gives CASSQEGRGQSTEAFF.

The V call is TRBV7-9, the J call TRBJ2-1; TRBD2 matches at 8 bases. The V gene end was trimmed by 7 bases and the J gene end by 0 bases; junction bases not matched to a gene: 5. This CDR3 region has 15 residues. Germline V lookup: CDR1 SEHNR, CDR2 FQNEAQ (reference sequence). The CDR3 is CASTSGTSSYNEQFF. CDR3 DNA: TGTGCCAGCACTTCCGGGACTAGCTCCTACAATGAGCAGTTCTTC.

The rearrangement links TRBV5-1 to TRBJ2-1, with TRBD1 identical over 9 bases. Losses at the gene ends were 4 bases for V and 6 bases for J; bases not matched to a gene: 5. Germline CDR1 reads SGHRS; CDR2 reads YFSETQ. The length of the CDR3 is 14 residues. The CDR3 DNA follows: TGCGCCAGCAGCCTTCAGGACAGGGGCAATGAGCAGTTCTTC. This translates into CASSLQDRGNEQFF.